This TCR beta chain was identified in a study of blood T cell repertoires in COVID-19. Whole-study context: Sites across the United States, Italy and Spain contributed samples from acute and convalescent COVID-19. PBMCs, B-cell-depleted T cells, or T cells provided the cDNA or gDNA that made up the material.

Participants were aged about 18 to 100 years from approximately 25 US areas. Here immunoSEQ multiplex PCR was the method, and the copy in TCRdb shows in-frame clones only, minus some. The data contain a few hundred thousand clones, around nine tenths of them singletons. Sequenced input: PBMCs or T cells enriched from blood (not recorded which). The sequence was collected from a middle-aged woman who had recovered from COVID-19.

The CDR3 nucleotides read TGTGCCAGCAGCCCCACATCGGGAACGGGGGGCTACACCTTC. As protein: CASSPTSGTGGYTF. The rearrangement uses TRBV5-4 and TRBJ1-2; D ambiguous. The CDR3 has 14 residues. Germline V lookup: CDR1 SGHNT, CDR2 YYREEE (reference sequence). Trimming took 4 bases from V and 8 from J, leaving 18 bases between them.